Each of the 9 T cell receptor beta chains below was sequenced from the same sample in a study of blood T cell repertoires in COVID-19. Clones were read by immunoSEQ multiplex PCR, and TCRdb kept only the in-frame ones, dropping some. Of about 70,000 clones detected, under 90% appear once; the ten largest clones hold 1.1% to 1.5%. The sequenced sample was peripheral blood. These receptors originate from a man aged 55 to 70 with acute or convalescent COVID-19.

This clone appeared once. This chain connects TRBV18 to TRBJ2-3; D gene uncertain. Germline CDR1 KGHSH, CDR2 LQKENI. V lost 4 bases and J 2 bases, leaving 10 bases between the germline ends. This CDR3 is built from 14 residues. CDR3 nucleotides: TGTGCCAGCTCACTCCGAGAGATCACAGATACGCAGTATTTT. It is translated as CASSLREITDTQYF.

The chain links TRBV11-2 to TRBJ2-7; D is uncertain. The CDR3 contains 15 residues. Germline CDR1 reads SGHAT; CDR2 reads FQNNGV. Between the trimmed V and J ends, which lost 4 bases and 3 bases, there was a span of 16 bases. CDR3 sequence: CASSYSVRTGYEQYF. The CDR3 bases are TGTGCCAGCAGCTACTCCGTTCGTACGGGCTACGAGCAGTACTTC.

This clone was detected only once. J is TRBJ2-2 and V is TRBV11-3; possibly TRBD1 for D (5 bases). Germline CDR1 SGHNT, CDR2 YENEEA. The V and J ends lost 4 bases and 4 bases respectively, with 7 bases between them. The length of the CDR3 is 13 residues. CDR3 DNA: TGTGCCAGCAGCTCAGGGCCCACCGGGGAGCTGTTTTTT. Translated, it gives CASSSGPTGELFF.

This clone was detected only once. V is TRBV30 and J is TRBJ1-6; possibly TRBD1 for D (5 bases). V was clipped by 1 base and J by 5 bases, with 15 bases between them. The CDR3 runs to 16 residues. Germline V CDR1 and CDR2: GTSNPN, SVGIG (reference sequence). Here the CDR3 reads CAWSAETMTDNSPLHF. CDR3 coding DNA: TGTGCCTGGAGTGCCGAAACTATGACAGATAATTCACCCCTCCACTTT. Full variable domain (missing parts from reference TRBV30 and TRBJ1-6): SQTIHQWPATLVQPVGSPLSLECTVEGTSNPNLYWYRQAAGRGLQLLFYSVGIGQISSEVPQNLSASRPQDRQFILSSKKLLLSDSGFYLCAWSAETMTDNSPLHFGNGTRLTVT.

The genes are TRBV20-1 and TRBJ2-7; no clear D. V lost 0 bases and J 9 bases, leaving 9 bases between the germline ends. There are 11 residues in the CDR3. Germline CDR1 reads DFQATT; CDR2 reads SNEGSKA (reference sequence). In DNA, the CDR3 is TGCAGTGCTAGAGATCAGGTGGGGCAGTACTTC. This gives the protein CSARDQVGQYF.

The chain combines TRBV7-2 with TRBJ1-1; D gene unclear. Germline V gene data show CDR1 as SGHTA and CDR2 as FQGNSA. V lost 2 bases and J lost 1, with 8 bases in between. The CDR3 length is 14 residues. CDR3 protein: CASSLNTQNTEAFF. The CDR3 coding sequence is TGTGCCAGCAGCTTAAACACGCAGAACACTGAAGCTTTCTTT. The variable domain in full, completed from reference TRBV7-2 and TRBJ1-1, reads GAGVSQSPSNKVTEKGKDVELRCDPISGHTALYWYRQSLGQGLEFLIYFQGNSAPDKSGLPSDRFSAERTGGSVSTLTIQRTQQEDSAVYLCASSLNTQNTEAFFGQGTRLTVV.

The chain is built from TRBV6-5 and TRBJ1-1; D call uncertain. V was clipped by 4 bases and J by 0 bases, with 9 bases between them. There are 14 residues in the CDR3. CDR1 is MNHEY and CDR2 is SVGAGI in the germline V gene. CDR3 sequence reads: CASSFTYMNTEAFF. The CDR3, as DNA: TGTGCCAGCAGTTTCACTTATATGAACACTGAAGCTTTCTTT.

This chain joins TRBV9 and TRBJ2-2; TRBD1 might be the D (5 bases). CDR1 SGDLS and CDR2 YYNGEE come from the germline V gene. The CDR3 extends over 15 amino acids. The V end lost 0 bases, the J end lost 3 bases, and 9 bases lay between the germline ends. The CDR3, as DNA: TGTGCCAGCAGCGTAGAGGACACCTACACCGGGGAGCTGTTTTTT. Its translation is CASSVEDTYTGELFF.

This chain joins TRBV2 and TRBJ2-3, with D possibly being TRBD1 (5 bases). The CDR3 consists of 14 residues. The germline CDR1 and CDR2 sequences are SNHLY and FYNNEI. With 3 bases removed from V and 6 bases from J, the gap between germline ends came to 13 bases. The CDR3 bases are TGTGCCAGCAGTGAGGGGTCGGCAGGGGATACGCAGTATTTT. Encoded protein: CASSEGSAGDTQYF. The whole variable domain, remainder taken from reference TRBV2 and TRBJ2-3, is EPEVTQTPSHQVTQMGQEVILRCVPISNHLYFYWYRQILGQKVEFLVSFYNNEISEKSEIFDDQFSVERPDGSNFTLKIRSTKLEDSAMYFCASSEGSAGDTQYFGPGTRLTVL.